The present T cell receptor (beta chain) was sequenced within a study of cytomegalovirus exposure and HLA in healthy donors. The study's findings and limits: The authors later linked a missense DCLRE1C variant to TCR beta V- and J-gene trimming.

Comment on this clone: Its antigen is not identified.

The junction had 4 bases not matched to a gene; V was cut back by 0 bases and J by 1 base. Germline values: CDR1 MNHNY, CDR2 SVGAGI (reference sequence). The CDR3 spans 16 residues. Amplification used 60 Vbeta primers and 13 Jbeta primers. Data came from immunoSEQ multiplex PCR; TCRdb stores just in-frame clones and leaves some out. The sample shows about 220,000 clones, over 75% of them seen only once. The receptor comes from a male donor in good health and CMV-seronegative. The sample consisted of PBMCs. The V call is TRBV6-6, the J call TRBJ2-7; 9 nucleotides agree with TRBD2. The CDR3: CASSYSRLAASYEQYF. The CDR3 DNA reads as TGTGCCAGCAGTTACTCGAGACTAGCGGCTTCCTACGAGCAGTACTTC.